This T cell receptor beta chain was sequenced for a study of cytomegalovirus exposure and HLA in healthy donors. Looking at the study overall: Per a later analysis, the 550 to 850 first-cohort and 100 to 150 validation repertoires shared one platform. Overall study results and limits: Per published reports, the classifier diagnosed cytomegalovirus status with high specificity and sensitivity. Cytomegalovirus association was listed for 150 to 200 TCR beta chains. There were three CMV-associated chains whose specificity for CMV antigens was confirmed in vitro.

The CDR3 loop spans 14 amino acids. Looked up from germline, CDR1 is SEHNR and CDR2 is FQNEAQ (reference sequence). Trimming took 5 bases from V and 4 from J, leaving 13 bases between them. The repertoire was sequenced with immunoSEQ multiplex PCR; TCRdb's copy has only in-frame clones and lacks some. The table has roughly 130,000 clones, about 90% seen once. Comment on this clone: Its matching antigen is unknown.

The rearrangement uses TRBV7-9 and TRBJ2-3; D remains ambiguous. Sequences were obtained from PBMCs. The TCR was taken from a man younger than 30 in good health and CMV-seronegative. CDR3 sequence: CASSLPLAPDTQYF. The DNA of the CDR3 is TGTGCCAGCAGCCTTCCGTTAGCCCCAGATACGCAGTATTTT.